Listed below are T cell receptor beta chains from one sample, sequenced in a study of Ad26.COV2.S vaccination and SARS-CoV-2 variants. TCRdb's copy holds only in-frame clones and misses some; the assay was immunoSEQ multiplex PCR. The data contain almost 400,000 clones, around 89% of them seen just once; the ten biggest clones take up 1.9%. The specimen was peripheral blood, collected in a trial of Ad26.COV2.S vaccine versus placebo. The receptors shown here come from a person between 18 and 60 years old who received the Ad26.COV2.S COVID-19 vaccine or a placebo. The CDR3 runs from the conserved cysteine through the conserved F or W.

>14|TRBJ2-3|TRBV5-1
CASTLAGERDTQYF
>13|TRBJ2-7|TRBV11-2
CASSFQRPYEQYF
>13|TRBJ1-2|TRBV5-4
CASSWSRNYGYTF
>16|TRBJ1-3|TRBV9
CASSVFGSFSGNTIYF
>17|TRBJ2-6|TRBV6-1
CASSERAGVSGANVLTF
>13|TRBJ2-7|TRBV5-1
CASSQGVTYEQYF
>12|TRBJ2-1|TRBV5-1
CASSQTGNEQFF
>13|TRBJ1-6|TRBV7-3
CASSRTSNSPLHF
>15|TRBJ1-1|TRBV4-2
CASSHYAQGNTEAFF
>13|TRBJ2-5|TRBV5-1
CASSLRGRETQYF
>14|TRBJ1-1|TRBV5-4
CASSLPQRVAEAFF
>13|TRBJ1-1|TRBV24-1
CATSADTNTEAFF